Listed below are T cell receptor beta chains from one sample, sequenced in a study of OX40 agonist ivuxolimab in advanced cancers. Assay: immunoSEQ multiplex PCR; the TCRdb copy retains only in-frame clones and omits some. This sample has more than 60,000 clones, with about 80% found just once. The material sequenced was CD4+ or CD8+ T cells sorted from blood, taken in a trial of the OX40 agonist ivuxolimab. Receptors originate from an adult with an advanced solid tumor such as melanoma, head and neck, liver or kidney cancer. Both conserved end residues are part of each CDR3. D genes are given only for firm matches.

CDR3: CASSLGGGGALSGNTIYF
J: TRBJ1-3
V: TRBV7-6
D: -

CDR3: CASSDPGSSYNSPLHF
J: TRBJ1-6
V: TRBV6-1
D: -

CDR3: CSVHLTSGAGTQYF
J: TRBJ2-5
V: TRBV29-1
D: TRBD2

CDR3: CASSQGLAGSTGVYEQYF
J: TRBJ2-7
V: TRBV11-2
D: TRBD2

CDR3: CASSPGTNYGYTF
J: TRBJ1-2
V: TRBV6-6
D: -

CDR3: CASSEVFGLAVNTGELFF
J: TRBJ2-2
V: TRBV25-1
D: TRBD2

CDR3: CASSLEPLSGGAGELFF
J: TRBJ2-2
V: TRBV7-6
D: TRBD2

CDR3: CASSLVGRVSEQYF
J: TRBJ2-7
V: TRBV13
D: -

CDR3: CASSLATGANVLTF
J: TRBJ2-6
V: TRBV7-6
D: -

CDR3: CASSSSGGGNTEAFF
J: TRBJ1-1
V: TRBV6-6
D: TRBD1

CDR3: CASSASGGSGNTIYF
J: TRBJ1-3
V: TRBV2
D: -